Described below is a single TCR beta chain sequence and its context. Its antigen is currently not known. Base qualities are not recorded, but no much larger clone differs from it by a single base. This entry belongs to a study of siplizumab effects on memory and regulatory T cells (dated by TCRdb to about 2019). Concerning the study at large: The study looked at the effect of siplizumab, an anti-CD2 antibody, on alloreactive T-cell subsets in allogeneic mixed lymphocyte reactions made from human PBMCs. Points the paper makes about the study in general: Greater diversity appeared to be present in unstimulated naive T cells than in memory T cells, and a substantial contribution to the alloresponse seemed to be made by naive cells. The cumulative frequency of alloreactive sequences that could be traced back to unstimulated CD4+ memory T cells was significantly reduced by siplizumab. Sequences below about 10^-5 frequency were poorly captured, so only a minor fraction of alloreactive clones could be mapped to unstimulated subsets. Among mappable alloreactive CD4+ clones, the Treg-derived fraction averaged approximately 63% with siplizumab versus roughly 25% in control reactions. Whether proliferating Tregs from siplizumab cultures actually had suppressive function was not functionally confirmed. About 80-96% of proliferating CD4+ or CD8+ clones could not be given a naive or memory phenotype.

The CDR3 starts with the cysteine, ends with the phenylalanine, and has 14 residues. The sequence is cut down to CDR3 DNA, 42 bases in frame from base 1. As encoded in the germline V gene (reference sequence), CDR1 is SEHNR while CDR2 is FQNEAQ. Clipping removes 5 bases from V and 2 bases from J, with 3 as the unmatched junction base count. Libraries were made using the immunoSEQ multiplex PCR assay. The deep sequencing platform assayed about 10^5 TCR templates per sample. Genomic DNA extracted from sorted T cells was the material used for TCRbeta CDR3 sequencing. As for how the authors treated the data: The R programming language was used for clonal analysis of TCRbeta CDR3 data. Unstimulated samples were compared with post-reaction CFSE-low samples to define alloreactive CD4+ and CD8+ clones. By matching sequences to the repertoires of sorted unstimulated Treg and non-Treg cells, each alloreactive CD4+ clone was assigned a regulatory or non-regulatory origin. In its TCRdb copy, this immuneACCESS table keeps in-frame sequences only and misses some clones. Where compared with another copy, unresolved V genes explain less than half of these, and the others have no known cause. The V and J calls and the clone size are those of that table, but D and trimming were determined from the DNA. In this sample the table shows some 100,000 clones, 93% of which occur a single time. The ten largest clones add up to over 5% of the sample.

Sorted unstimulated T cells and proliferating T cells recovered from mixed lymphocyte reactions were subjected to TCRbeta CDR3 sequencing. Fresh whole blood from roughly ten HLA-typed healthy donors was used to isolate PBMCs. Sequences were obtained from CD8+ T cells sorted from blood. This clonotype originated in a human donor in good health. The rearranged segments are TRBV7-9 and TRBJ1-2, with 9 bases in between that match TRBD1. The nucleotide sequence reads TGTGCCAGCAGCGAAGGGACAGGGAACTATGGCTACACCTTC. Its product reads: CASSEGTGNYGYTF.